One and the same sample provided the 29 T cell receptor beta chains below, sequenced in a study of CD8 T cells in Susac syndrome. An amount of RNA that ranged from about 0.45 to 1 ug was reverse transcribed with random hexamers. TCRdb reprocessed the immunoSEQ multiplex PCR reads with MiXCR, giving one entry per CDR3 protein. The sample lists over 80,000 distinct CDR3 sequences; roughly 91% were seen once. Sequencing was carried out using CD8+ T cells from PBMCs. The origin of the receptors is a human donor in good health.

V is TRBV13 and J is TRBJ2-5; maybe TRBD2 (5 bases). The CDR3 sequence is 15 residues long. Germline CDR1 reads PRHDT; CDR2 reads FYEKMQ (reference sequence). V lost 3 bases, J lost 7 bases, and 18 bases lay in between. CDR3 sequence reads: CASSFFLDSAGTQYF. The CDR3 coding sequence is TGTGCCAGCAGCTTTTTTTTGGATAGTGCGGGGACCCAGTACTTC. The whole variable domain, filled in from reference TRBV13 and TRBJ2-5, reads AAGVIQSPRHLIKEKRETATLKCYPIPRHDTVYWYQQGPGQDPQFLISFYEKMQSDKGSIPDRFSAQQFSDYHSELNMSSLELGDSALYFCASSFFLDSAGTQYFGPGTRLLVL.

V is TRBV9 and J is TRBJ2-3, with 7 bases fitting TRBD1. This CDR3 has 17 amino acids. V was clipped by 0 bases and J by 2 bases; unmatched bases: 9. Germline V lookup: CDR1 SGDLS, CDR2 YYNGEE. CDR3 protein: CASSVAPGQASTDTQYF. In nucleotides, the CDR3 is TGTGCCAGCAGCGTAGCACCAGGACAGGCCTCCACAGATACGCAGTATTTT.

The rearrangement joins TRBV30 to TRBJ1-4, with a possible D match to TRBD1 (6 bases). V was trimmed by 2 bases and J by 9 bases, leaving 16 bases between them. Germline assignment: CDR1 GTSNPN and CDR2 SVGIG (reference sequence). This CDR3 has 14 residues. The CDR3 DNA reads TGTGCCTGGAGTCAACTGGAGGGGGGGCAAAAACTGTTTTTT. Translation: CAWSQLEGGQKLFF.

This sequence joins TRBV30 and TRBJ2-5; D may match TRBD1 or TRBD2 (6 bases each). The germline CDR1 and CDR2 sequences are GTSNPN and SVGIG (reference sequence). V was shortened by 2 bases and J by 5 bases, with 12 bases between the two germline ends. The CDR3 is 13 amino acids. The CDR3 region is CAWSMVGGETQYF. The CDR3 nucleotides are TGTGCCTGGAGTATGGTAGGGGGGGAGACCCAGTACTTC.

This clonotype was seen once. This rearrangement joins TRBV29-1 to TRBJ1-1; D call uncertain. CDR3 length: 15 residues. In germline, CDR1 is SQVTM, CDR2 ANQGSEA. V was cut by 5 bases and J by 1 base, with 17 bases left in between. CDR3 DNA sequence: TGCAGCGTTACACATCCCGGGCGGTCGAACACTGAAGCTTTCTTT. Protein sequence: CSVTHPGRSNTEAFF.

This chain links TRBV6-5 with TRBJ2-5, with D unclear. Germline loops: CDR1 MNHEY, CDR2 SVGAGI. V lost 5 bases and J lost 2, with 15 bases in between. There are 15 residues in the CDR3. The CDR3 sequence is CASSPNSLGQETQYF. The CDR3 DNA reads TGTGCCAGCAGTCCCAACTCTCTGGGGCAAGAGACCCAGTACTTC.

The chain recombines TRBV15 with TRBJ2-3, with 9 bases fitting TRBD2. Trimming removed 2 bases from V and 0 bases from J; junction bases left unmatched: 6. Germline CDR1 is LNHNV and CDR2 is YYDKDF (reference sequence). The CDR3 contains 17 residues. The CDR3, as DNA: TGTGCCACCAGCAGAAGACGACTAGCGGCTAGCACAGATACGCAGTATTTT. Protein: CATSRRRLAASTDTQYF. Filled out from reference TRBV15 and TRBJ2-3, the complete variable domain reads DAMVIQNPRYQVTQFGKPVTLSCSQTLNHNVMYWYQQKSSQAPKLLFHYYDKDFNNEADTPDNFQSRRPNTSFCFLDIRSPGLGDTAMYLCATSRRRLAASTDTQYFGPGTRLTVL.

The CDR3 is CASSLTSGGNLGTDTQYF. As DNA, the CDR3 is TGTGCCAGTTCCCTGACTAGCGGGGGTAACTTAGGCACAGATACGCAGTATTTT. V is TRBV7-2 and J is TRBJ2-3; 12 bases align to TRBD2. Germline lookup yields CDR1 SGHTA and CDR2 FQGNSA. This CDR3 comprises 18 residues. V lost 9 bases to trimming and J lost 1 base; unmatched junction nucleotides: 14. Full variable domain (remainder filled in from reference TRBV7-2 and TRBJ2-3): GAGVSQSPSNKVTEKGKDVELRCDPISGHTALYWYRQSLGQGLEFLIYFQGNSAPDKSGLPSDRFSAERTGGSVSTLTIQRTQQEDSAVYLCASSLTSGGNLGTDTQYFGPGTRLTVL.

The CDR3 DNA sequence: TGTGCCAGCAGTGCATACAGGGGCCAAGAGACCCAGTACTTC. This translates into CASSAYRGQETQYF. The chain is built from TRBV6-6 and TRBJ2-5; TRBD1 agrees at 7 bases. The V gene's germline CDR1 is MNHNY and CDR2 SVGAGI (reference sequence). After removal of 5 bases from V and 1 base from J, the junction contained 4 bases not matched to a gene. This CDR3 is built from 14 residues.

The chain carries TRBV29-1 and TRBJ2-7, with 7 bases matching TRBD1. The CDR3 runs 13 residues. V shed 5 bases, J shed 3 bases, and the junction held 7 bases outside the gene matches. The V gene's germline CDR1 is SQVTM and CDR2 ANQGSEA. CDR3 residues: CSVSQGTLYEQYF. The CDR3 bases are TGCAGCGTTTCACAGGGGACCCTCTACGAGCAGTACTTC.

This clonotype was observed a handful of times. The rearrangement joins TRBV27 to TRBJ2-2; D is ambiguous. Trimming took off 5 bases at V and 0 bases at J, with 1 base between the two ends. Germline V gives CDR1 MNHEY, CDR2 SMNVEV (reference sequence). The length of the CDR3 is 12 residues. CDR3 bases: TGTGCCAGCAGTACGAACACCGGGGAGCTGTTTTTT. It is translated as CASSTNTGELFF.

This CDR3 reads CASSFPDQETQYF. In DNA, the CDR3 is TGTGCCAGCAGCTTTCCGGACCAAGAGACCCAGTACTTC. The chain carries TRBV13 and TRBJ2-5, with no clear D. The germline V and J ends were trimmed by 3 bases and 0 bases, with 5 bases remaining between them. There are 13 residues in the CDR3. Germline V lookup: CDR1 PRHDT, CDR2 FYEKMQ (reference sequence).

The chain uses TRBV7-9 and TRBJ1-1; TRBD1 might be the D (5 bases). The germline CDR1 and CDR2 sequences are SEHNR and FQNEAQ (reference sequence). This CDR3 spans 14 amino acids. V dropped 6 bases and J dropped 5 bases, with 16 bases sitting between them. DNA of the CDR3: TGTGCCAGCAGACGGGACGGGGGAGGGACTGAAGCTTTCTTT. Translated: CASRRDGGGTEAFF.

This sequence joins TRBV6-1 and TRBJ2-3; D is perhaps TRBD1 or TRBD2 (5 bases each). With 3 bases removed from V and 6 bases from J, the gap between germline ends came to 19 bases. This CDR3 is 16 amino acids long. Germline V gene sequence: CDR1 MNHNS, CDR2 SASEGT. The CDR3 region has the DNA TGTGCCAGCAGTGAGGGAGAGCGGACCTGGGGGGATACGCAGTATTTT. Translation: CASSEGERTWGDTQYF.

The V and J genes are TRBV19 and TRBJ2-7, with TRBD2 as a possible D gene (6 bases). V lost 3 bases to trimming and J lost 4 bases, with 13 bases between them. The germline gives CDR1 LNHDA, CDR2 SQIVND (reference sequence). CDR3 length: 14 amino acids. The CDR3 region has the DNA TGTGCCAGTAGTATGTCCGGGGGAGATTACGAGCAGTACTTC. It is translated as CASSMSGGDYEQYF.

This clonotype was detected once. The rearrangement uses TRBV4-1 and TRBJ2-6, with TRBD1 matching over 7 bases. J gave up 2 bases and V 3 bases, and 10 bases lay outside the gene matches. This CDR3 has 18 amino acids. Germline loops: CDR1 MGHRA, CDR2 YSYEKL. The CDR3 nucleotides are TGCGCCAGCAGCCATGAAGACAGGGCAAAGGCTGGGGCCAACGTCCTGACTTTC. Protein product: CASSHEDRAKAGANVLTF.

This chain connects TRBV5-6 to TRBJ2-7, with D possibly being TRBD1 (5 bases). The CDR3 runs 13 residues. The V gene lost 3 bases and the J gene lost 3 bases, with 10 bases spanning the gap. The germline V gene has CDR1 SGHDT and CDR2 YYEEEE. The CDR3 DNA reads as TGTGCCAGCAGCTCGAGACAGAGCTACGAGCAGTACTTC. Translated: CASSSRQSYEQYF.

This clonotype was recorded only once. This chain links TRBV7-9 with TRBJ1-2; no reliable D call. Germline lookup yields CDR1 SEHNR and CDR2 FQNEAQ (reference sequence). This CDR3 has 11 amino acids. V lost 7 bases to trimming and J lost 7 bases, with 10 bases between them. CDR3 coding DNA: TGTGCCAGCACCCCTGGCGGTGGCTACACCTTC. Encoded protein: CASTPGGGYTF.

CDR3 nucleotide sequence: TGTGCCAGCAGTCCCTGGGGGGGGCCAGACTATGGCTACACCTTC. Encoded protein: CASSPWGGPDYGYTF. The chain is built from TRBV12-3 or TRBV12-4 and TRBJ1-2; a possible D gene is TRBD1 (6 bases). CDR3 length: 15 residues. The V end lost 5 bases, the J end lost 3 bases, and 16 bases lay between the germline ends.

The chain recombines TRBV5-1 with TRBJ2-4; the match to TRBD2 covers 12 bases. V was pared by 2 bases and J by 3 bases, with 9 bases of the junction left unmatched. The CDR3 consists of 18 residues. The germline V gene has CDR1 SGHRS and CDR2 YFSETQ. The DNA for the CDR3 is TGCGCCAGCAGCTTACTAGCGGGGGGACTAGCCGACAAAAACATTCAGTACTTC. This gives the protein CASSLLAGGLADKNIQYF.

The chain combines TRBV27 with TRBJ2-5; D is unclear. V lost 4 bases and J lost 0, with 9 bases in between. CDR1 and CDR2 from the germline V gene are MNHEY and SMNVEV (reference sequence). This CDR3 is 14 amino acids long. The CDR3 region has the DNA TGTGCCAGCAGTTGGGCCGGAGACCAAGAGACCCAGTACTTC. Translated, it gives CASSWAGDQETQYF.

Comment on this clonotype: Lacking the conserved final phenylalanine or tryptophan, this CDR3 likely reflects a read error. The DNA is omitted, as the CDR3 cannot be located on it reliably, and the CDR3 follows TCRdb's listing. V usage is TRBV7-8 and J usage is TRBJ2-3; the table gives TRBD1 as D, unverified against the DNA. Germline assignment: CDR1 SGHVS and CDR2 FQNEAQ. The CDR3 is 12 residues long, ends included. The CDR3 loop reads CASSRLGTEIKL.

The chain couples TRBV7-9 to TRBJ1-2, with D perhaps TRBD1 (5 bases). This CDR3 has 14 amino acids. CDR1 SEHNR and CDR2 FQNEAQ come from the germline V gene (reference sequence). V lost 11 bases, J lost 1 base, and 17 bases lay in between. The CDR3 DNA reads as TGTGCCCTCGACAGTGGCACCTTTAACTATGGCTACACCTTC. Amino acids: CALDSGTFNYGYTF. Full variable domain (missing parts from reference TRBV7-9 and TRBJ1-2): DTGVSQNPRHKITKRGQNVTFRCDPISEHNRLYWYRQTLGQGPEFLTYFQNEAQLEKSRLLSDRFSAERPKGSFSTLEIQRTEQGDSAMYLCALDSGTFNYGYTFGSGTRLTVV.

This clonotype was counted between two and nine times. The chain combines TRBV3-1 with TRBJ2-7, with D possibly being TRBD1 (5 bases). This CDR3 spans 15 amino acids. Trimming stripped 1 base from V and 0 bases from J, with 10 bases between. Germline CDR1 is LGHDT and CDR2 is YNNKEL (reference sequence). Here the CDR3 reads CASSQGGAPSYEQYF. In nucleotides, the CDR3 is TGTGCCAGCAGCCAAGGTGGGGCGCCCTCCTACGAGCAGTACTTC.

This chain connects TRBV9 to TRBJ1-3, with no clear D. Trimming cost V 0 bases and J 2 bases, with 6 bases left between them. The CDR3 has 14 residues. Germline CDR1 and CDR2: SGDLS and YYNGEE. The CDR3 loop is CASSVDGAGNTIYF. In DNA form, the CDR3 reads TGTGCCAGCAGCGTAGACGGCGCTGGAAACACCATATATTTT. Using reference TRBV9 and TRBJ1-3 for the parts outside the CDR3, the full variable domain is DSGVTQTPKHLITATGQRVTLRCSPRSGDLSVYWYQQSLDQGLQFLIQYYNGEERAKGNILERFSAQQFPDLHSELNLSSLELGDSALYFCASSVDGAGNTIYFGEGSWLTVV.

This rearrangement joins TRBV20-1 to TRBJ2-1; 8 bases align to TRBD1. The CDR3 spans 19 residues. Unmatched junction bases numbered 24, after V lost 7 bases and J lost 4 bases. Germline assignment: CDR1 DFQATT and CDR2 SNEGSKA (reference sequence). The CDR3 spells CSVRGRQGTSLGEYNEQFF. The CDR3 bases are TGCAGTGTGAGGGGCAGACAGGGGACGAGCCTGGGGGAGTACAATGAGCAGTTCTTC.

This clonotype was counted a single time. The chain uses TRBV20-1 and TRBJ1-5; D is unresolved. CDR1 is DFQATT and CDR2 is SNEGSKA in the germline V gene (reference sequence). V gave up 0 bases and J gave up 3 bases, with 12 bases separating them. This CDR3 is built from 15 residues. In DNA form, the CDR3 reads TGCAGTGCTAGAGAGGAGGGTTGGGACAATCAGCCCCAGCATTTT. It encodes CSAREEGWDNQPQHF.

V is TRBV9 and J is TRBJ1-2; 10 positions agree with TRBD1. Unmatched junction bases numbered 11, after V lost 2 bases and J lost 7 bases. Per the germline V gene, CDR1 is SGDLS and CDR2 is YYNGEE. This CDR3 region has 16 residues. The CDR3 DNA reads as TGTGCCAGCAGCGTGAACCCCGGGACAGGGGTTATTGGCTACACCTTC. Its protein is CASSVNPGTGVIGYTF. The full variable domain, completed using reference TRBV9 and TRBJ1-2, is DSGVTQTPKHLITATGQRVTLRCSPRSGDLSVYWYQQSLDQGLQFLIQYYNGEERAKGNILERFSAQQFPDLHSELNLSSLELGDSALYFCASSVNPGTGVIGYTFGSGTRLTVV.

The chain carries TRBV11-2 and TRBJ1-5; D unresolved. CDR3 length: 15 amino acids. V shed 1 base and J shed 5 bases, with 12 bases lying between them. The germline V gene has CDR1 SGHAT and CDR2 FQNNGV. CDR3 nucleotides: TGTGCCAGCAGCTTAGGGTGGGGTTTGGATCAGCCCCAGCATTTT. It specifies CASSLGWGLDQPQHF.